This T cell receptor (beta chain) originates from a study of blood T cells in healthy people across ages. The CDR3 runs 14 residues. V was pared by 8 bases and J by 3 bases, with 16 bases between. The germline V gene has CDR1 MNHNS and CDR2 SASEGT. A second PCR, run for roughly 6 to 11 cycles, used a sample-barcoded 5' primer plus a J-beta primer mix. Tagging of each cDNA molecule was performed by a template-switch adaptor with 12 random nucleotides. In TCRdb, the 5' RACE reads were re-called with MiXCR into one record per CDR3 protein. Of under 2 million distinct CDR3 sequences listed, 34% are singletons. The study's findings and limits: It was held that diversity estimates obtained from one million T cells represented underestimates.

In the case of this clonotype: The antigen is undetermined.

The receptor was derived from a woman aged 30 to 39 in good health. Sequencing was done on a sample of blood. The chain uses TRBV6-1 and TRBJ1-2, with D unresolved. The CDR3 sequence: CASAQRRTDYGYTF. The CDR3 nucleotides are TGTGCCAGCGCCCAGAGGCGTACTGACTATGGCTACACCTTC.